This T cell receptor (beta chain) was identified during a study of vaccination and CD4 T cells after COVID-19. Study-level background: The convalescents, six males and four females, included two who were Hispanic. Stimulation used overlapping spike peptides from SARS-CoV-2, HCoV-NL63, HCoV-OC43 and HCoV-229E.

Sequencing of DNA taken from cultured CD4+ T cells relied on the Oncomine TCR Beta short-read assay. The source of extracted genomic DNA was cultured CD4+ T cells. TCRdb processed the PCR reads anew with MiXCR; each CDR3 protein has one entry. The sample records 5,000 to 7,500 distinct CDR3 sequences, 50% to 65% being singletons. Indicated treatment: approximately nine-day PBMC culture with coronavirus spike peptide pools or control peptides (ViraFEST assay). The CDR3 totals 14 residues. V was clipped by 5 bases and J by 1 base, with 9 bases between them. Germline CDR1 reads LNHDA; CDR2 reads SQIVND (reference sequence). Of note for this clonotype: Its matching antigen is unknown.

This receptor was identified in a human donor who had recovered from COVID-19. Sequences were obtained from CD4+ T cells from blood, cultured in vitro. The V call is TRBV19, the J call TRBJ1-5; TRBD1 is a possible D gene (5 bases). CDR3 sequence: CASSPRGSNQPQHF. CDR3 nucleotide sequence: TGTGCCAGTAGTCCTCGGGGGAGCAATCAGCCCCAGCATTTT.